This T cell receptor beta chain was captured in a study of technical replicates of blood from a few donors. Method: immunoSEQ multiplex PCR; TCRdb's copy keeps in-frame clones and lacks some. The sample holds tens of thousands of clones; around 92% are singletons and the top ten take about 0.27%. Germline V CDR1 and CDR2: SEHNR, FQNEAQ (reference sequence). This CDR3 comprises 14 residues. V lost 3 bases and J 0 bases, leaving 9 bases between the germline ends. This TCR derives from a human donor in good health. The sample consisted of T cells isolated from PBMCs. The chain recombines TRBV7-9 with TRBJ2-7; a possible D gene is TRBD1 (5 bases). CDR3 bases: TGTGCCAGCAGCTTGATCAGGGACTCCTACGAGCAGTACTTC. Residues: CASSLIRDSYEQYF.